This record covers a single TCR beta chain. V was clipped by 0 bases and J by 12 bases; unmatched bases: 8. CDR3 length equals 13 residues. Germline CDR1 is GTSNPN and CDR2 is SVGIG (reference sequence). Reverse transcription of roughly 0.45 to 1 ug RNA was carried out with random hexamers. Amplification of TCR beta CDR3 by immunoSEQ multiplex PCR spanned 54 Vbeta and 13 Jbeta. TCRdb reprocessed the immunoSEQ multiplex PCR reads via MiXCR and lists one record per CDR3 protein. The profile covers approximately 140,000 distinct CDR3 sequences, with approximately 95% appearing a single time and 0.25% to 0.3% taken by the ten largest. This sample is drawn from a study of CD8 T cells in Susac syndrome.

The sample was CD8+ T cells from PBMCs. The TCR originated in a human donor in good health. The chain links TRBV30 to TRBJ2-1; 7 bases line up with TRBD2. CDR3 amino acids: CAWSVSTTSRQFF. The DNA for the CDR3 is TGTGCCTGGAGTGTGTCTACGACTAGCCGGCAGTTCTTC.